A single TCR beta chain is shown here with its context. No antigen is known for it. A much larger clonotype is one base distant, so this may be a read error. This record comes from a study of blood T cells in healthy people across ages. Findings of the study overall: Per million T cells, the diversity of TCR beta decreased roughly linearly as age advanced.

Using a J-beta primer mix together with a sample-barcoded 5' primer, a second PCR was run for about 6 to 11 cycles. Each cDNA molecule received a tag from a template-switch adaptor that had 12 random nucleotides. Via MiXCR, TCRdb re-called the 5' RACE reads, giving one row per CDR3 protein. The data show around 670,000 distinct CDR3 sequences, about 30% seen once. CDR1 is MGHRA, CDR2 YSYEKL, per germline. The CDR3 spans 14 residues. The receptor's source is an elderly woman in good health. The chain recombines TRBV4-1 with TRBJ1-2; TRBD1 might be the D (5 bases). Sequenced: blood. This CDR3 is CASSQDRDGYDYTF. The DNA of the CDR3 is TGCGCCAGCAGCCAAGACAGGGATGGGTATGACTACACCTTC.